Each of the 17 T cell receptor beta chains below was sequenced from the same sample in a study of shared clonotypes between healthy human individuals. Produced via immunoSEQ multiplex PCR; TCRdb's table is partial and in-frame only. This table has some 500,000 clones, almost 97% appearing once. Specimen: naive CD4+ T cells sorted from blood. Subset of the sample: CD45RA+ positively selected. Source of these receptors: a woman in her 30s in good health.

The chain is built from TRBV4-1 and TRBJ2-7, with 9 bases matching TRBD1. This CDR3 has 15 residues. Germline V gene data show CDR1 as MGHRA and CDR2 as YSYEKL. With 6 bases clipped from V and 5 bases from J, the junction kept 11 bases outside the gene matches. CDR3: CASSHTGDRDNEQYF. The DNA for the CDR3 is TGCGCCAGCAGTCATACCGGGGACAGGGACAACGAGCAGTACTTC.

The rearrangement joins TRBV30 to TRBJ2-6; D possibly matches TRBD1 or TRBD2 (5 bases each). Germline CDR1 GTSNPN, CDR2 SVGIG (reference sequence). The CDR3 length is 16 residues. V was clipped by 2 bases and J by 2 bases, with 13 bases between them. This chain's CDR3 is CAWSRDGIPGANVLTF. DNA for the CDR3: TGTGCCTGGAGTAGGGACGGGATTCCTGGGGCCAACGTCCTGACTTTC.

The rearrangement uses TRBV5-1 and TRBJ2-2; no clear D gene. The CDR3 is made up of 15 amino acids. Germline CDR1 SGHRS, CDR2 YFSETQ. V lost 2 bases and J 3 bases, leaving 11 bases between the germline ends. The CDR3 nucleotides read TGCGCCAGCAGCTTAGGCGCAAGAGACACCGGGGAGCTGTTTTTT. Protein sequence: CASSLGARDTGELFF.

The chain uses TRBV4-1 and TRBJ2-6; 12 bases are a match to TRBD1. Germline V gene sequence: CDR1 MGHRA, CDR2 YSYEKL. The CDR3 spans 18 residues. The junction had 8 bases not matched to a gene; V was cut back by 4 bases and J by 4 bases. In DNA form, the CDR3 reads TGCGCCAGCAGCCGGTCGGGACAGGGGGCGAGCGGGGCCAACGTCCTGACTTTC. Translating it yields CASSRSGQGASGANVLTF.

V and J are TRBV19 and TRBJ1-1, with 9 bases fitting TRBD1. Germline V gene lookup returns CDR1 LNHDA and CDR2 SQIVND (reference sequence). CDR3 length: 15 amino acids. V was pared by 3 bases and J by 7 bases, with 9 bases of the junction left unmatched. The CDR3 region is CASSIYRGQGIEAFF. CDR3 DNA sequence: TGTGCCAGTAGTATCTACCGAGGACAGGGGATTGAAGCTTTCTTT.

Written as DNA, the CDR3 is TGTGCCTGGAGCGGAGACCGCTATGGCTACACCTTC. Translated: CAWSGDRYGYTF. V usage is TRBV30 and J usage is TRBJ1-2; no definite D call. The germline V gene has CDR1 GTSNPN and CDR2 SVGIG (reference sequence). This CDR3 has 12 amino acids. Trimming took off 3 bases at V and 4 bases at J, with 9 bases between the two ends. Filled out from reference TRBV30 and TRBJ1-2, the complete variable domain reads SQTIHQWPATLVQPVGSPLSLECTVEGTSNPNLYWYRQAAGRGLQLLFYSVGIGQISSEVPQNLSASRPQDRQFILSSKKLLLSDSGFYLCAWSGDRYGYTFGSGTRLTVV.

The chain carries TRBV5-1 and TRBJ1-1; 7 bases are shared with TRBD1. Germline lookup yields CDR1 SGHRS and CDR2 YFSETQ. The ends lost 3 bases at V and 0 bases at J; junction bases unmatched: 11. The length of the CDR3 is 17 residues. The CDR3 loop reads CASSSTLTGLLNTEAFF. CDR3 in DNA: TGCGCCAGCAGCTCAACCTTGACAGGGTTACTGAACACTGAAGCTTTCTTT.

The V and J genes are TRBV5-4 and TRBJ2-7; 11 nucleotides align to TRBD2. This CDR3 contains 16 residues. Germline V lookup: CDR1 SGHNT, CDR2 YYREEE (reference sequence). The ends lost 3 bases at V and 7 bases at J; junction bases unmatched: 12. The CDR3 sequence: CASSYPGLAGGEEQYF. The CDR3 nucleotides read TGTGCCAGCAGCTACCCCGGGCTAGCGGGAGGAGAGGAGCAGTACTTC.

The chain has TRBV28 and TRBJ2-2; TRBD1 aligns across 9 bases. CDR3 length equals 14 residues. Germline values: CDR1 MDHEN, CDR2 SYDVKM. The V segment lost 10 bases and the J segment 7 bases; nucleotides outside the gene matches: 10. The CDR3 reads CATLSGTGSGELFF. The DNA of the CDR3 is TGTGCCACCCTCTCAGGGACAGGGAGCGGGGAGCTGTTTTTT.

This chain uses TRBV2 with TRBJ1-2; D gene uncertain. V lost 0 bases to trimming and J lost 1 base, with 3 bases between them. The CDR3 extends over 13 amino acids. Germline CDR1 reads SNHLY; CDR2 reads FYNNEI. The CDR3 region is CASSEARNYGYTF. CDR3 DNA sequence: TGTGCCAGCAGTGAAGCGCGTAACTATGGCTACACCTTC.

V and J are TRBV2 and TRBJ2-7; 7 bases line up with TRBD2. The germline gives CDR1 SNHLY, CDR2 FYNNEI. The CDR3 has 12 residues. After removal of 8 bases from V and 3 bases from J, the junction contained 4 bases not matched to a gene. Written as DNA, the CDR3 is TGTGCCAGCGGGGGGACTATCTACGAGCAGTACTTC. The encoded protein is CASGGTIYEQYF.

This clone was seen once. The J gene is TRBJ1-2, the V gene TRBV4-2, with 8 positions matching TRBD1. This CDR3 is built from 19 residues. Trimming at V came to 2 bases and at J to 7 bases, leaving 21 bases not matched to a gene. Germline loops: CDR1 LGHNA, CDR2 YNFKEQ. CDR3 sequence: CASSQTRGQGAAGYGGYTF. CDR3 nucleotide sequence: TGTGCCAGCAGCCAAACAAGAGGGCAGGGGGCCGCTGGCTATGGTGGCTACACCTTC.

The chain couples TRBV11-2 to TRBJ2-7, with 8 bases aligning to TRBD2. V gave up 5 bases and J gave up 2 bases; unmatched junction bases: 2. The germline CDR1 and CDR2 sequences are SGHAT and FQNNGV. The CDR3 has 13 amino acids. The CDR3 DNA follows: TGTGCCAGCAGCCCGGGGGGGACCTACGAGCAGTACTTC. This codes for CASSPGGTYEQYF.

The chain recombines TRBV6-1 with TRBJ2-1; 8 bases are a match to TRBD1. The CDR3 sequence is 15 residues long. Trimming took 7 bases from V and 5 from J; bases not matched to a gene: 10. Germline values: CDR1 MNHNS, CDR2 SASEGT. The CDR3 DNA is TGTGCCAGCACACGGTTGGACAGGGTAGACAATGAGCAGTTCTTC. Its protein product is CASTRLDRVDNEQFF.

The chain joins TRBV7-9 to TRBJ2-5; D may match TRBD1 or TRBD2 (6 bases each). The J call could be wrong; TRBJ2-7 is a better fit for the DNA end. Looked up from germline, CDR1 is SEHNR and CDR2 is FQNEAQ (reference sequence). There are 17 residues in the CDR3. The CDR3 spells CASSLTTPGAGFYEQYF. In DNA form, the CDR3 reads TGTGCCAGCAGCTTAACCACCCCGGGGGCAGGGTTCTACGAGCAGTACTTC.

V and J are TRBV7-9 and TRBJ2-7; either TRBD1 or TRBD2 may fit D (5 bases each). Germline assignment: CDR1 SEHNR and CDR2 FQNEAQ (reference sequence). Trimming pared 7 bases from V and 3 bases from J, leaving 13 bases between. The CDR3 runs to 13 residues. CDR3 DNA: TGTGCCAGCACCACGGGGCATTACTACGAGCAGTACTTC. The encoded protein is CASTTGHYYEQYF.

The rearrangement joins TRBV27 to TRBJ1-5; D unresolved. Germline lookup yields CDR1 MNHEY and CDR2 SMNVEV (reference sequence). V was clipped by 2 bases and J by 8 bases, with 10 bases between them. The CDR3 consists of 13 residues. The CDR3 DNA reads TGTGCCAGCAGTTTAAGGGCCGGTGAGCCCCAGCATTTT. This codes for CASSLRAGEPQHF.